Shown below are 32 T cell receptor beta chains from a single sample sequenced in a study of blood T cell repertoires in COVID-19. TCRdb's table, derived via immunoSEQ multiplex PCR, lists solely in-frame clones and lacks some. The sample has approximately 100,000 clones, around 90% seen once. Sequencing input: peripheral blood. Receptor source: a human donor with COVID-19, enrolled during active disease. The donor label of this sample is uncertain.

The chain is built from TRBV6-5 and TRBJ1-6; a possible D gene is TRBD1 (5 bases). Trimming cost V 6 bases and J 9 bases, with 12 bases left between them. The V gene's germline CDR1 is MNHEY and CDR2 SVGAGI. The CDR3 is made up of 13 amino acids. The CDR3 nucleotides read TGTGCCAGCAGGCCCTTGGGGGGTTCACCCCTCCACTTT. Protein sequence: CASRPLGGSPLHF.

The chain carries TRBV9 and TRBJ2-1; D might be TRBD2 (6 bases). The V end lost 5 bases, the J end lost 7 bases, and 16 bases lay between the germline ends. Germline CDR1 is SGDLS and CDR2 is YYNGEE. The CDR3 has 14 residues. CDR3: CASSARRVSNEQFF. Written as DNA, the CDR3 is TGTGCCAGCAGTGCGAGGAGGGTATCGAATGAGCAGTTCTTC.

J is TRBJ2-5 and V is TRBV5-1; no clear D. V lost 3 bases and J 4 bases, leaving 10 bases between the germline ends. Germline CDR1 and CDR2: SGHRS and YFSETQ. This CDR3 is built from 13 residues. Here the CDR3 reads CASSSTGPETQYF. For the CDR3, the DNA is TGCGCCAGCAGCTCCACTGGGCCAGAGACCCAGTACTTC.

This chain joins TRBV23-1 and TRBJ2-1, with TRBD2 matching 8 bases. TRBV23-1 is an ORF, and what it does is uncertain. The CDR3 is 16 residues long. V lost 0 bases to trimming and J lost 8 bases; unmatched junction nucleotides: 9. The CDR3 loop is CASSQSSSGSNDEQFF. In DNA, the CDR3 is TGCGCCAGCAGTCAATCTTCCAGCGGGAGCAATGATGAGCAGTTCTTC.

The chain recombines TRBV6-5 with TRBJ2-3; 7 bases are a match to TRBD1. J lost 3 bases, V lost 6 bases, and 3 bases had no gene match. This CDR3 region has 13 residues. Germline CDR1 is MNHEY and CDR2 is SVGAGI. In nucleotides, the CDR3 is TGTGCCAGCAGGAGGGGGCCGACAGATACGCAGTATTTT. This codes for CASRRGPTDTQYF.

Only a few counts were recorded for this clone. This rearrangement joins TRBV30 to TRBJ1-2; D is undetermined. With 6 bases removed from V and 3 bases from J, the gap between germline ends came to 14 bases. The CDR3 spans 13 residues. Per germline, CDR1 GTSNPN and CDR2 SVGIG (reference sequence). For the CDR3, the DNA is TGTGCCTGTCCGTGGGCGGGCGACTATGGCTACACCTTC. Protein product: CACPWAGDYGYTF.

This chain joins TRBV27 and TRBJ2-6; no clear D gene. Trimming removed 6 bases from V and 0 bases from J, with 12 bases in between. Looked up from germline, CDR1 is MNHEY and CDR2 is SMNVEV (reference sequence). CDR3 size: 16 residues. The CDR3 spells CASSPRRRSGANVLTF. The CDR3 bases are TGTGCCAGCAGCCCCAGGCGCCGCTCTGGGGCCAACGTCCTGACTTTC.

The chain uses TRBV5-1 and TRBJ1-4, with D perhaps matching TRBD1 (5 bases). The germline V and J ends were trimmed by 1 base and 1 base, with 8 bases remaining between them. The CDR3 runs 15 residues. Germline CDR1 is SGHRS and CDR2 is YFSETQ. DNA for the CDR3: TGCGCCAGCAGCTTGCTCCAGGGAACTAATGAAAAACTGTTTTTT. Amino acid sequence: CASSLLQGTNEKLFF.

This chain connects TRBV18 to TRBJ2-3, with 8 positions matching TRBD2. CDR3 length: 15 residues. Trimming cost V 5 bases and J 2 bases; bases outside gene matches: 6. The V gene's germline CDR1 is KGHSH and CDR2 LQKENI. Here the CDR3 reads CASSSLAGLTDTQYF. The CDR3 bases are TGTGCCAGCTCATCGCTAGCGGGTCTCACAGATACGCAGTATTTT.

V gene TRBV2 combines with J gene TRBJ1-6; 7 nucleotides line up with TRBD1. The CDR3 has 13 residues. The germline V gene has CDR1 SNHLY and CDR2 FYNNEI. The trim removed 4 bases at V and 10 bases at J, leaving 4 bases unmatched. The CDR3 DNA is TGTGCCAGCAGTGGGACAGGTTACTCACCCCTCCACTTT. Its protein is CASSGTGYSPLHF.

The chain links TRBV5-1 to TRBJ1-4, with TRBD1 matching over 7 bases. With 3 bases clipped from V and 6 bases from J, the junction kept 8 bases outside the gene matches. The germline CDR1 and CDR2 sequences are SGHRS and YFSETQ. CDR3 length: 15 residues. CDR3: CASSSGQGGYEKLFF. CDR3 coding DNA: TGCGCCAGCAGCTCCGGGCAAGGGGGCTATGAAAAACTGTTTTTT.

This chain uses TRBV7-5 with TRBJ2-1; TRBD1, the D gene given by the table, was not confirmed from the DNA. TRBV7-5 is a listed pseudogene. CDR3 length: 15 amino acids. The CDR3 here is CVRSLSLYRVDEQFF. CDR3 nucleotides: TGTGTCAGAAGCTTGTCCTTGTACAGGGTGGATGAGCAGTTCTTC.

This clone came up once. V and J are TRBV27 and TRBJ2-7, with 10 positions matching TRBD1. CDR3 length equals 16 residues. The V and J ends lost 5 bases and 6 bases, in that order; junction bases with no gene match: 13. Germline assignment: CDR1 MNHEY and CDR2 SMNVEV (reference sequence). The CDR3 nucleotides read TGTGCCAGCAGTCACACCCCGGGACAGGGGACCGGCGAGCAGTACTTC. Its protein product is CASSHTPGQGTGEQYF.

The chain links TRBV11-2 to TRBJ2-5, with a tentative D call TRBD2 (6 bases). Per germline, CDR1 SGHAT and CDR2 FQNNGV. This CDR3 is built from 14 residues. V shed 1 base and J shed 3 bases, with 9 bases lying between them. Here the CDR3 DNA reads TGTGCCAGCAGCTTAGCGGGGGTGGAAGAGACCCAGTACTTC. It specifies CASSLAGVEETQYF.

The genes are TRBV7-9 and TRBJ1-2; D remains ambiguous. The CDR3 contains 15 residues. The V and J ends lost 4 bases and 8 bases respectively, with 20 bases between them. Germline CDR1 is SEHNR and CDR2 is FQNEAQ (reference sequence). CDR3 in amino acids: CASSSGNFSPGGYTF. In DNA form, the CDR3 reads TGTGCCAGCAGCTCCGGAAACTTTTCACCGGGGGGCTACACCTTC.

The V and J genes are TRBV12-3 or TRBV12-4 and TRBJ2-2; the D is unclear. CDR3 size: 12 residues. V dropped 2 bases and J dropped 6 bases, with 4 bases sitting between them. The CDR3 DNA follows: TGTGCCAGCAGTTTATCCGCCGGGGAGCTGTTTTTT. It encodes CASSLSAGELFF.

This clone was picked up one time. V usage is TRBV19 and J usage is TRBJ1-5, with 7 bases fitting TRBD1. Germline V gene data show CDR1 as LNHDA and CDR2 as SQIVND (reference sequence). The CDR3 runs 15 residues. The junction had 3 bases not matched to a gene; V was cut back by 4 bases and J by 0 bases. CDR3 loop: CASSTYRGSNQPQHF. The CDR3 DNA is TGTGCCAGTAGTACCTACAGGGGTAGCAATCAGCCCCAGCATTTT.

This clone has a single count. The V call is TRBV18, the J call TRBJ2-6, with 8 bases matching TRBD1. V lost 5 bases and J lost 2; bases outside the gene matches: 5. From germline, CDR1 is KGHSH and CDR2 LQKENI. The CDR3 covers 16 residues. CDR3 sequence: CASSDGQGPGANVLTF. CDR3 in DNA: TGTGCCAGCTCAGACGGACAGGGCCCTGGGGCCAACGTCCTGACTTTC.

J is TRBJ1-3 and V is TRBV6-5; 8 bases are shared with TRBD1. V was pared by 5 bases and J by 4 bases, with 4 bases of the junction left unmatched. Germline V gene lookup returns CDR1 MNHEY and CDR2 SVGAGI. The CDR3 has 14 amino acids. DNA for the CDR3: TGTGCCAGCAGTCTGGACAGGGTGGGAAACACCATATATTTT. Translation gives CASSLDRVGNTIYF.

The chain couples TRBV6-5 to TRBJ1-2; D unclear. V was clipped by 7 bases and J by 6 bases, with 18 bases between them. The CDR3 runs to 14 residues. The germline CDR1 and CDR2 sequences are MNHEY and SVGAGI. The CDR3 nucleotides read TGTGCCAGCACCTACTCTGCGGGGTTCGATGGCTACACCTTC. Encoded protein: CASTYSAGFDGYTF.

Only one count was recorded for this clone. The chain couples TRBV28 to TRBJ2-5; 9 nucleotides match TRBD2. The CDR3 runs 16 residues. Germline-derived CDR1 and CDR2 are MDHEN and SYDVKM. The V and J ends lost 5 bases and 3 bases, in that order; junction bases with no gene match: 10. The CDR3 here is CASSPYLASGEETQYF. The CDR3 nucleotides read TGTGCCAGCAGTCCCTACTTGGCTAGCGGGGAAGAGACCCAGTACTTC.

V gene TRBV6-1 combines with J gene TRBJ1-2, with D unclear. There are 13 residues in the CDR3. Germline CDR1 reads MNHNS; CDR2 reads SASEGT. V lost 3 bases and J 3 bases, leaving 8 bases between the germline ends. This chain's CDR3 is CASSETYDYGYTF. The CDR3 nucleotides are TGTGCCAGCAGTGAGACATATGACTATGGCTACACCTTC.

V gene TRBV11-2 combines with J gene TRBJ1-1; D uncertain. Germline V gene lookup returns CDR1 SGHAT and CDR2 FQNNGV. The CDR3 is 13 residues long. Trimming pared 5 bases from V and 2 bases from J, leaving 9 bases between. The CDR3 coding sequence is TGTGCCAGCAGCAAGCAACTAAACACTGAAGCTTTCTTT. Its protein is CASSKQLNTEAFF.

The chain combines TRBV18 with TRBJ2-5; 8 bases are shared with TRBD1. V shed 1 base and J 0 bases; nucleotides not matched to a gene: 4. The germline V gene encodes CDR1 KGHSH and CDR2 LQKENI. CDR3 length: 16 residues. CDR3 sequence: CASSPLDRGYQETQYF. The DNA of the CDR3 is TGTGCCAGCTCACCACTCGACAGGGGTTACCAAGAGACCCAGTACTTC.

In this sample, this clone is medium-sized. DNA for the CDR3: TGTGCCAGCAGTTTAGACACCAGCACAGATACGCAGTATTTT. The encoded protein is CASSLDTSTDTQYF. The chain links TRBV27 to TRBJ2-3, with no clear D. V shed 2 bases and J shed 0 bases, with 6 bases lying between them. The V gene's germline CDR1 is MNHEY and CDR2 SMNVEV (reference sequence). The CDR3 loop spans 14 amino acids.

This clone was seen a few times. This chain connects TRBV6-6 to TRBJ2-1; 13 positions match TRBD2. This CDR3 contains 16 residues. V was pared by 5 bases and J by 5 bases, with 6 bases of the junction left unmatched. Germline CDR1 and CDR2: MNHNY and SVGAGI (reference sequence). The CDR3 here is CASSQTSGGGDNEQFF. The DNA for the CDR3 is TGTGCCAGCAGTCAAACTAGCGGGGGGGGAGACAATGAGCAGTTCTTC.

CDR3 bases: TGCGCCAGCAGCTTCGCTAGCGGGGGCCGTCAAGAGACCCAGTACTTC. Amino acids: CASSFASGGRQETQYF. The V and J genes are TRBV5-1 and TRBJ2-5; TRBD2 aligns across 10 bases. Per the germline V gene, CDR1 is SGHRS and CDR2 is YFSETQ. V shed 2 bases and J 2 bases; nucleotides not matched to a gene: 6. The length of the CDR3 is 16 residues.

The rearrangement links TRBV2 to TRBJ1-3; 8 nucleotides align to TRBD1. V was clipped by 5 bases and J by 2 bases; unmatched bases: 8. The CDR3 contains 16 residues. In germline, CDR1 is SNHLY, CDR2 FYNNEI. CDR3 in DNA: TGTGCCAGCAGTATCCGACAGGGGTTGGCTGGAAACACCATATATTTT. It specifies CASSIRQGLAGNTIYF.

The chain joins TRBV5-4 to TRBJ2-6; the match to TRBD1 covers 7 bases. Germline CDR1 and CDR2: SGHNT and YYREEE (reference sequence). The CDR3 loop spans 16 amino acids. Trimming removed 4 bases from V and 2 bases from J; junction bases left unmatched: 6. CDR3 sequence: CASSRVTGAGANVLTF. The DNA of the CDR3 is TGTGCCAGCAGCCGAGTTACAGGGGCTGGGGCCAACGTCCTGACTTTC.

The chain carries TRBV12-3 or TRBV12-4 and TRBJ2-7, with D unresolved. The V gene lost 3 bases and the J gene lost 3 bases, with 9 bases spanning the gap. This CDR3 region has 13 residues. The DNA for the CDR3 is TGTGCCAGCAGTTTTGGGCCCAGCTACGAGCAGTACTTC. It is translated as CASSFGPSYEQYF.

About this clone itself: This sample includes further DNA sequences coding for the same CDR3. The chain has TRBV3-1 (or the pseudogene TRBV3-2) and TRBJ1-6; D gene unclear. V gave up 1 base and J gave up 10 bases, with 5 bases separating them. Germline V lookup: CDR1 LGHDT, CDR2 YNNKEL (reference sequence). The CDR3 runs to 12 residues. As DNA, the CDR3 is TGTGCCAGCAGCCAAGGAGGATCACCCCTCCACTTT. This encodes CASSQGGSPLHF.

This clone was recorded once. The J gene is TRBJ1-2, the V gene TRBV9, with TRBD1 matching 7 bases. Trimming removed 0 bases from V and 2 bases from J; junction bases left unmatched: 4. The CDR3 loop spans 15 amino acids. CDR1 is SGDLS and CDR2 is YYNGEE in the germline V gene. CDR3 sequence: CASSVGGQANYGYTF. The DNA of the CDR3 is TGTGCCAGCAGCGTAGGAGGACAGGCCAACTATGGCTACACCTTC. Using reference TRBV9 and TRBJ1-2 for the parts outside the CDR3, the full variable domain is DSGVTQTPKHLITATGQRVTLRCSPRSGDLSVYWYQQSLDQGLQFLIQYYNGEERAKGNILERFSAQQFPDLHSELNLSSLELGDSALYFCASSVGGQANYGYTFGSGTRLTVV.